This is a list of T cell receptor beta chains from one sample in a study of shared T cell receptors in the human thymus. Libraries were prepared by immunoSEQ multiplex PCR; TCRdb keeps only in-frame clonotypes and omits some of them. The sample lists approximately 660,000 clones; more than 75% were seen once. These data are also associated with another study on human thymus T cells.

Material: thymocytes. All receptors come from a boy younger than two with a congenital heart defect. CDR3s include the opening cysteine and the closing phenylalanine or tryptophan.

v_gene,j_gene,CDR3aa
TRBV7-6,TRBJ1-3,CASSSGTDVRKPIYF
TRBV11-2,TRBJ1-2,CASSLTAAPINYGYTF
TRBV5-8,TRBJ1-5,CASSLYARAPFDQPQHF
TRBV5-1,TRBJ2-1,CASSLAREGNEQFF
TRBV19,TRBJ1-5,CASSIRGQPQHF
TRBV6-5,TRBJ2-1,CASSYPGGRGYNEQFF
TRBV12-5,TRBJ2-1,CASGRGGQGGGEQFF
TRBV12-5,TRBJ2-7,CASGLWGRSYEQYF
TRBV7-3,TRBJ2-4,CASSSAAKNIQYF
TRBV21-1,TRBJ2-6,CASSARDRGPPYSGANVLTF
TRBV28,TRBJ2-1,CASSLRQGPHEQFF
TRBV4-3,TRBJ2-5,CASSRHRGLETQYF
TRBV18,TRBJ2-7,CASSPPLRQGTYEQYF
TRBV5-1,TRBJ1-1,CASKPSGNTEAFF
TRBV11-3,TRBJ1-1,CASSLESQGARQDTEAFF
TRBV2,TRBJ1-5,CASEGYSNQPQHF
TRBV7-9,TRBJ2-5,CASSADLQETQYF
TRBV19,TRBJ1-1,CASTFGAMGRGRIF
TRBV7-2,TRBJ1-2,CASSLAGDRPFGNYGYTF
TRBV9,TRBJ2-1,CASSVGWESYNEQFF
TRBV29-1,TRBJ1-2,CSGTGEYGYTF
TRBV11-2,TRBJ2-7,CASSLNRTSGYEQYF
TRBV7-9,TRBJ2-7,CASSFEDRRGTYEQYF
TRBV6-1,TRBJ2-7,CASSERAPEVEQYF
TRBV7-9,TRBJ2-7,CASSLNGREKPVEEQYF
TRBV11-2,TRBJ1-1,CASSPQSGQNTEAFF
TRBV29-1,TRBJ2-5,CSVEDGTDPQETQYF
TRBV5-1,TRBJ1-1,CASSSWDRVNTEAFF
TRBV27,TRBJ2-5,CARHQGAAKTQYF
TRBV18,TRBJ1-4,CASSRWGSDRGREKLFF
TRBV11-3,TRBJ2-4,CASSPDPTTSEGIQYF
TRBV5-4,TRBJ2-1,CASSLLELAGGGEQFF
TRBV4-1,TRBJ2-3,CASSTRTSGNLRGTDTQYF
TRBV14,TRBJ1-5,CASSQLQPNQPQHF
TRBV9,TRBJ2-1,CASSVNRDRGFYEQFF
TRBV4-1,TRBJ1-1,CASSPPPDRDKGTEAFF
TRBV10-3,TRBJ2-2,CAISLDRGRSTGELFF
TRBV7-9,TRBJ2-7,CASSPRDRGNEQYF
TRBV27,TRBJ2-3,CASSRTSCNTQYF
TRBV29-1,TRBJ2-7,CSVESGQRGYEQYF
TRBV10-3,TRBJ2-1,CASREREDEQFF
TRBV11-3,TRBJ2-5,CASSLGTSGGRTQYF